Below are 4 T cell receptor beta chains sequenced from a single sample in a study of cytomegalovirus exposure and HLA in healthy donors. Researchers ran the PCR with 60 Vbeta and 13 Jbeta primers. Measured with immunoSEQ multiplex PCR; TCRdb has only the in-frame clones, and not every one. The table shows about 180,000 clones, with over 80% occurring only once. The specimen was PBMCs. The receptors were gathered from a boy younger than 10 in good health and CMV-seronegative.

The genes are TRBV19 and TRBJ2-5; the match to TRBD1 covers 7 bases. Germline V gene sequence: CDR1 LNHDA, CDR2 SQIVND (reference sequence). This CDR3 has 13 residues. After removal of 4 bases from V and 4 bases from J, the junction contained 3 bases not matched to a gene. CDR3 sequence: CASSKTGVETQYF. CDR3 nucleotides: TGTGCCAGTAGTAAAACAGGGGTAGAGACCCAGTACTTC.

In the case of this clone: In the same sample, other DNA sequences code for this CDR3. The chain uses TRBV7-9 and TRBJ2-2; 14 bases map to TRBD2. The germline CDR1 and CDR2 sequences are SEHNR and FQNEAQ (reference sequence). The CDR3 contains 16 residues. V shed 3 bases, J shed 5 bases, and the junction held 2 bases outside the gene matches. CDR3 sequence reads: CASSFGLAGGTGELFF. CDR3 bases: TGTGCCAGCAGCTTTGGACTAGCGGGAGGTACCGGGGAGCTGTTTTTT.

This clone was seen more than once but under ten times. Different DNA sequences within this sample yield the same CDR3. The chain employs TRBV29-1 and TRBJ1-2; D not certain. Deletions cut 6 bases from V and 5 bases from J, with 10 bases between. The germline CDR1 and CDR2 sequences are SQVTM and ANQGSEA. This CDR3 is built from 11 residues. The CDR3 coding sequence is TGCAGCGTCACGGGAGGGTATGGCTACACCTTC. Amino acids: CSVTGGYGYTF.

CDR3 bases: TGCGCCCTGGGACGGGGGGCTTGGGGTTACAATGAGCAGTTCTTC. Translation gives CALGRGAWGYNEQFF. The chain combines TRBV5-1 with TRBJ2-1; D possibly corresponds to TRBD2 (7 bases). The CDR3 totals 15 residues. Trimming left V 10 bases short and J 4 bases short, with 21 bases between. Per the germline V gene, CDR1 is SGHRS and CDR2 is YFSETQ.